A few counts support the clone carrying this T cell receptor (beta chain). The data derive from a study of T-cell memory formation after mild COVID-19. Across the whole study: In these data, TCR clusters were largely donor specific.

The V and J ends lost 6 bases and 1 base, in that order; junction bases with no gene match: 10. Germline V lookup: CDR1 MNHEY, CDR2 SVGEGT. This CDR3 contains 16 residues. Via MiXCR, TCRdb re-called the 5' RACE reads, giving one row per CDR3 protein. The sample carries under 250,000 distinct CDR3 sequences, approximately 15% recorded once. The receptor comes from an adult woman who had mild COVID-19 (a few samples of this study predate the infection). Cell type and time point are not known. The J gene is TRBJ1-2, the V gene TRBV6-2 or TRBV6-3; 8 positions match TRBD1. Sequenced sample: PBMCs or a T cell subset sorted from them (not recorded which). The CDR3: CASRGPAGQVNYGYTF. The CDR3 bases are TGTGCCAGCAGAGGCCCGGCGGGACAGGTTAACTATGGCTACACCTTC.